This T cell receptor (beta chain) was recovered during a study of control samples from healthy donors and cancer patients. Profiling relied on immunoSEQ multiplex PCR, and the TCRdb table lists in-frame clones only, not all of them. The sample lists about 120,000 clones, 93% seen once, with about 2.6% in the top ten. Trimming took 7 bases from V and 1 from J, leaving 10 bases between them. Germline CDR1 SQVTM, CDR2 ANQGSEA. This CDR3 comprises 12 residues. Sequenced sample: blood. This TCR was recovered from a man younger than 40 in good health. The chain recombines TRBV29-1 with TRBJ1-1; D is unclear. Written as DNA, the CDR3 is TGCAGCGCGAAGGTAGGGAACACTGAAGCTTTCTTT. Its translation: CSAKVGNTEAFF. The entire variable domain, with the rest obtained from reference TRBV29-1 and TRBJ1-1, is as follows: SAVISQKPSRDICQRGTSLTIQCQVDSQVTMMFWYRQQPGQSLTLIATANQGSEATYESGFVIDKFPISRPNLTFSTLTVSNMSPEDSSIYLCSAKVGNTEAFFGQGTRLTVV.